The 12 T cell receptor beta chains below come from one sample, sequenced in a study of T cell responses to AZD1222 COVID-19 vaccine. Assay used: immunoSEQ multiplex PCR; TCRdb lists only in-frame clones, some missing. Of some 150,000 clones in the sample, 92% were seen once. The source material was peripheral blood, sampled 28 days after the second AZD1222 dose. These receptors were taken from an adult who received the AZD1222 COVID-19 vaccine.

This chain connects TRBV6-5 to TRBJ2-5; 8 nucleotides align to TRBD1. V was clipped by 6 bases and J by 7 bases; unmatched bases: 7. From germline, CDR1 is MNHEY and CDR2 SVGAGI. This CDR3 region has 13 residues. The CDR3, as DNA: TGTGCCAGCAGGGGGACAGGCCCGGGGACCCAGTACTTC. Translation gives CASRGTGPGTQYF.

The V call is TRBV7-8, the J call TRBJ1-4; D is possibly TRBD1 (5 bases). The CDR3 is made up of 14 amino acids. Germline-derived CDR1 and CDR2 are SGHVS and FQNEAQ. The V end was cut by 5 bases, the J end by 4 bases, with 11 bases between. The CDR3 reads CASSPGQLNEKLFF. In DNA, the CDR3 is TGTGCCAGCAGCCCTGGACAACTTAATGAAAAACTGTTTTTT.

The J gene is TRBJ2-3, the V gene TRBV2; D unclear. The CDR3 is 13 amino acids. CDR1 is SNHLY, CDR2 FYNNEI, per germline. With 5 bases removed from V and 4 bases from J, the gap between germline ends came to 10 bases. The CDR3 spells CASSQIWADTQYF. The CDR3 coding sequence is TGTGCCAGCAGTCAAATTTGGGCAGATACGCAGTATTTT.

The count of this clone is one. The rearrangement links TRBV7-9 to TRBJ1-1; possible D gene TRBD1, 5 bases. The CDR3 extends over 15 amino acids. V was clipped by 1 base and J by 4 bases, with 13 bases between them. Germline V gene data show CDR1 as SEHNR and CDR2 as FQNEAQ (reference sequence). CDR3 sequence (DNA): TGTGCCAGCAGCTTAGACGGATATGGGGGCACTGAAGCTTTCTTT. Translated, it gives CASSLDGYGGTEAFF. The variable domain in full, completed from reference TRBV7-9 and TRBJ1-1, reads DTGVSQNPRHKITKRGQNVTFRCDPISEHNRLYWYRQTLGQGPEFLTYFQNEAQLEKSRLLSDRFSAERPKGSFSTLEIQRTEQGDSAMYLCASSLDGYGGTEAFFGQGTRLTVV.

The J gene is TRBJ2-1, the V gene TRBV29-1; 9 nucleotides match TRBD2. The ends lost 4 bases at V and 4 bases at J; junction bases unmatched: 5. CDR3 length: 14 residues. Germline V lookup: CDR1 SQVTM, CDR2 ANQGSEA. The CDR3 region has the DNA TGCAGCGTTGGTATGGGACTAGCTTACAATGAGCAGTTCTTC. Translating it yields CSVGMGLAYNEQFF.

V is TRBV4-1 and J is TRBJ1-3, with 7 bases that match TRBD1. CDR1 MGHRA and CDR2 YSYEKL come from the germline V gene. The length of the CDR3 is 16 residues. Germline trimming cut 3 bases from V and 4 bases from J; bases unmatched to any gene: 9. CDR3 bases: TGCGCCAGCAGCCACGGTCGCGACAGGGCCGGAAACACCATATATTTT. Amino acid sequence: CASSHGRDRAGNTIYF.

CDR3 amino acids: CASSPGRVNTEAFF. CDR3 nucleotides: TGTGCCAGCAGCCCTGGACGGGTGAACACTGAAGCTTTCTTT. The chain combines TRBV4-2 with TRBJ1-1; no clear D. From germline, CDR1 is LGHNA and CDR2 YNFKEQ. The CDR3 spans 14 residues. V lost 4 bases to trimming and J lost 0 bases, with 9 bases between them.

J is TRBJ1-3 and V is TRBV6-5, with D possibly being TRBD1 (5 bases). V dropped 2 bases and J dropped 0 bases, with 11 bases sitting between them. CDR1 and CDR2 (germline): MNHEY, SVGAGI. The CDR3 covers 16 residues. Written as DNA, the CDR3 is TGTGCCAGCAGTTACGGGGGGAAGGGCTCTGGAAACACCATATATTTT. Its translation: CASSYGGKGSGNTIYF.

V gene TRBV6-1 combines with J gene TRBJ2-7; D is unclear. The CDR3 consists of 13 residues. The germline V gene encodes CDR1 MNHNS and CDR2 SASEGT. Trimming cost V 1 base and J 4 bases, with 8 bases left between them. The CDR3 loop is CASSEVPLYEQYF. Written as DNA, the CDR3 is TGTGCCAGCAGTGAAGTCCCGCTTTACGAGCAGTACTTC.

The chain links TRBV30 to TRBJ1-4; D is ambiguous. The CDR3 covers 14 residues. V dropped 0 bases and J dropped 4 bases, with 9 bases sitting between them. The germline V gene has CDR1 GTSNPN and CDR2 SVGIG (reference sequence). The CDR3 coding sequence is TGTGCCTGGAGTGTCGGTGAGCTTAATGAAAAACTGTTTTTT. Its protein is CAWSVGELNEKLFF.

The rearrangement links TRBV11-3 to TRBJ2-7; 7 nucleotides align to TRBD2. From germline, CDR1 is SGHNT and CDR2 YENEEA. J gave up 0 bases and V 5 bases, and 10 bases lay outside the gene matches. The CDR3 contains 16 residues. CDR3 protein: CASSLASGILSYEQYF. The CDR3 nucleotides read TGTGCCAGCAGCCTGGCAAGCGGGATCCTCTCCTACGAGCAGTACTTC.

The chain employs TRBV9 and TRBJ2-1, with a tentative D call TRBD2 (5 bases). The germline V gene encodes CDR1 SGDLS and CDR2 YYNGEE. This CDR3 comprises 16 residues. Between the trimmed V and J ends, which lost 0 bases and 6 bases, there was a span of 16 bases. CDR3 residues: CASSVEEAAWGNEQFF. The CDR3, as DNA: TGTGCCAGCAGCGTAGAAGAAGCGGCTTGGGGCAATGAGCAGTTCTTC.